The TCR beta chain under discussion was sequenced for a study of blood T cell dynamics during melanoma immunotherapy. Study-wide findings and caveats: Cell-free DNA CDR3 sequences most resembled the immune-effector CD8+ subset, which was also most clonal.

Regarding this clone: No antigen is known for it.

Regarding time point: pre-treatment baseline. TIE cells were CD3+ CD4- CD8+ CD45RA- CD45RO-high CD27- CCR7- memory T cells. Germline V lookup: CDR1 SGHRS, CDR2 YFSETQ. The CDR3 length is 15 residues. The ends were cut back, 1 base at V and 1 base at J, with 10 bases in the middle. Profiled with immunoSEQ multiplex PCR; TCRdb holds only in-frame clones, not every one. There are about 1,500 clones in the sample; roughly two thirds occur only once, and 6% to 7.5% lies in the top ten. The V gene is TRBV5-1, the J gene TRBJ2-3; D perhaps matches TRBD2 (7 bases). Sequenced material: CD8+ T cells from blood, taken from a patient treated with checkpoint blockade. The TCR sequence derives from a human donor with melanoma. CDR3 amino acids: CASSLRGGGTDTQYF. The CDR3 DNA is TGCGCCAGCAGCTTGCGAGGGGGGGGCACAGATACGCAGTATTTT.